These 25 T cell receptor beta chains came from one sample sequenced in a study of vaccination effects on CD4 cells after COVID-19 (dated by TCRdb to 2021 to 2024). These receptors' targets are unknown. Library preparation employed the immunoSEQ multiplex PCR assay. The table comes from immuneACCESS by way of TCRdb, which keeps in-frame sequences with V and J called. Part of the clones is missing from these tables; in studies checked, under half for an unresolved V gene and the rest for unknown reasons. In this sample the table shows about 24,000 clones, approximately 70% of which occur a single time. Roughly 8% of the sample rests with the top ten. To identify antigen-specific CD4+ T cell clonotypes by their expansion, the ViraFEST assay first stimulated PBMC with viral peptide pools and then applied TCR sequencing. After around 10 days of culture, CD4+ T cells were isolated with the EasySep CD4+ T cell isolation kit. Each participant received two doses of an mRNA SARS-CoV-2 vaccine, either BNT162b2 or mRNA-1273.

The sample in question was CD4+ T cells from PBMCs cultured with SARS-CoV-2 spike peptides, obtained after COVID-19 vaccination. The cell subset or site label, read with the paper, signifies: SARS-CoV-2 spike overlapping peptide pool stimulation. These receptors originate from a human donor who received a COVID-19 vaccine.

The rearrangement links TRBV3-1 (or the pseudogene TRBV3-2) to TRBJ2-1, with unresolved D. Deletions cut 5 bases from V and 10 bases from J, with 12 bases between. This CDR3 comprises 12 residues. Germline V CDR1 and CDR2: LGHDT, YNNKEL (reference sequence). The chain's CDR3 is CASSTPGEEQFF. The CDR3 coding sequence is TGTGCCAGCAGCACACCAGGAGAAGAGCAGTTCTTC.

This clone was found once. The chain couples TRBV10-3 to TRBJ2-3; no firm D call. Per germline, CDR1 ENHRY and CDR2 SYGVKD. V was cut by 6 bases and J by 6 bases, with 10 bases left in between. This CDR3 has 12 amino acids. This CDR3 reads CAISRLSDTQYF. DNA of the CDR3: TGTGCCATCAGCCGGTTGTCGGATACGCAGTATTTT.

V usage is TRBV20-1 and J usage is TRBJ2-1; 8 bases are a match to TRBD2. Losses at the gene ends were 3 bases for V and 6 bases for J; bases not matched to a gene: 19. The CDR3 is made up of 18 amino acids. In germline, CDR1 is DFQATT, CDR2 SNEGSKA (reference sequence). CDR3 region: CSASTGGIRGRKLNEQFF. Here the CDR3 DNA reads TGCAGTGCTAGTACGGGGGGGATAAGGGGGAGAAAGCTCAATGAGCAGTTCTTC.

The rearrangement uses TRBV10-2 and TRBJ1-2; D is unresolved. CDR3 length: 15 amino acids. The V gene lost 5 bases and the J gene lost 4 bases, with 17 bases spanning the gap. Germline V gene data show CDR1 as WSHSY and CDR2 as SAAADI. The CDR3 spells CASSPSSGSLYGYTF. The CDR3 nucleotides read TGCGCCAGCAGTCCTTCCTCAGGCAGCCTCTATGGCTACACCTTC.

This chain connects TRBV29-1 to TRBJ2-7; 7 nucleotides align to TRBD1. V lost 4 bases, J lost 7 bases, and 16 bases stayed unmatched. The CDR3 length is 15 residues. In germline, CDR1 is SQVTM, CDR2 ANQGSEA. The CDR3 loop reads CSVAVGDSLGGEQYF. CDR3 nucleotide sequence: TGCAGCGTTGCGGTTGGGGACAGTCTTGGGGGTGAGCAGTACTTC.

The chain recombines TRBV24-1 with TRBJ1-1; D is unclear. V was clipped by 4 bases and J by 7 bases, with 9 bases between them. This CDR3 spans 12 amino acids. Germline lookup yields CDR1 KGHDR and CDR2 SFDVKD. CDR3 DNA sequence: TGTGCCACCAGTGACTCGACACGTGAAGCTTTCTTT. This codes for CATSDSTREAFF.

This clone was detected a few times. The chain employs TRBV2 and TRBJ2-7; TRBD2 matches at 7 bases. The CDR3 consists of 13 residues. CDR1 is SNHLY, CDR2 FYNNEI, per germline. After removal of 8 bases from V and 0 bases from J, the junction contained 4 bases not matched to a gene. CDR3 DNA sequence: TGTGCCAGCGGGGGGGTTTTCTCCTACGAGCAGTACTTC. This gives the protein CASGGVFSYEQYF.

This clone was recorded only once. V usage is TRBV5-8 and J usage is TRBJ2-3; 13 bases match TRBD2. CDR1 and CDR2 from the germline V gene are SGHTS and YDEGEE. CDR3 length: 15 amino acids. V trimming: 5 bases; J trimming: 6 bases; junction bases outside the gene matches: 6. The CDR3 bases are TGTGCCAGCAGTCAAAGGACTAGCGGGGGTGATACGCAGTATTTT. The encoded protein is CASSQRTSGGDTQYF.

The chain employs TRBV5-1 and TRBJ2-3, with 7 bases identical to TRBD2. The CDR3 sequence is 16 residues long. Germline CDR1 SGHRS, CDR2 YFSETQ. V was pared by 3 bases and J by 0 bases, with 7 bases of the junction left unmatched. Here the CDR3 DNA reads TGCGCCAGCAGCTGGGGAAGCGGGACTAGCACAGATACGCAGTATTTT. This sequence encodes CASSWGSGTSTDTQYF.

This clone was observed a few times. The chain has TRBV5-1 and TRBJ2-7; maybe TRBD2 (5 bases). Germline V gives CDR1 SGHRS, CDR2 YFSETQ. Trimming removed 1 base from V and 4 bases from J, with 27 bases in between. CDR3 length equals 19 residues. The CDR3 is CASSLRVAADAVREYEQYF. The CDR3 DNA reads TGCGCCAGCAGCTTGAGGGTTGCGGCTGACGCGGTTCGGGAATACGAGCAGTACTTC.

The rearrangement joins TRBV10-3 to TRBJ1-1; D gene uncertain. Germline CDR1 is ENHRY and CDR2 is SYGVKD. This CDR3 comprises 14 residues. V lost 5 bases and J lost 3, with 13 bases in between. CDR3 sequence (DNA): TGTGCCATCAGTAGGGAGGGAGGTGACACTGAAGCTTTCTTT. Translating gives CAISREGGDTEAFF.

The CDR3 region is CASRPPRGISQETQYF. As DNA, the CDR3 is TGTGCCAGCAGGCCCCCGCGCGGGATAAGCCAAGAGACCCAGTACTTC. V usage is TRBV27 and J usage is TRBJ2-5; TRBD2 might be the D (6 bases). The CDR3 consists of 16 residues. Germline-derived CDR1 and CDR2 are MNHEY and SMNVEV (reference sequence). V gave up 6 bases and J gave up 1 base, with 18 bases separating them.

This chain joins TRBV3-1 (or the pseudogene TRBV3-2) and TRBJ1-6; no firm D call. V gave up 2 bases and J gave up 9 bases, with 17 bases separating them. The CDR3 sequence is 16 residues long. Germline V lookup: CDR1 LGHDT, CDR2 YNNKEL (reference sequence). CDR3 sequence: CASSQHPSFSVSPLHF. Written as DNA, the CDR3 is TGTGCCAGCAGCCAACATCCTAGTTTCAGTGTTTCACCCCTCCACTTT.

The DNA of the CDR3 is TGTGCCAGTACCGAATCGGCCCGGGAGACTTGGACTGGCTACACCTTC. Amino acids: CASTESARETWTGYTF. The chain carries TRBV19 and TRBJ1-2; D ambiguous. Germline loops: CDR1 LNHDA, CDR2 SQIVND (reference sequence). Between the trimmed V and J ends, which lost 7 bases and 7 bases, there was a span of 25 bases. The CDR3 has 16 amino acids.

This clone was detected once. The genes are TRBV19 and TRBJ1-1; no definite D call. This CDR3 is 13 amino acids long. V was shortened by 5 bases and J by 1 base, with 8 bases between the two germline ends. Germline V CDR1 and CDR2: LNHDA, SQIVND (reference sequence). CDR3 nucleotides: TGTGCCAGTAGTTTCCTGGAGAACACTGAAGCTTTCTTT. Translating it yields CASSFLENTEAFF.

V gene TRBV11-3 combines with J gene TRBJ1-1; TRBD1 aligns across 7 bases. The junction had 4 bases not matched to a gene; V was cut back by 3 bases and J by 6 bases. The length of the CDR3 is 13 residues. The germline gives CDR1 SGHNT, CDR2 YENEEA. The CDR3 region is CASSFTGEAEAFF. The DNA for the CDR3 is TGTGCCAGCAGCTTCACAGGGGAGGCTGAAGCTTTCTTT.

J is TRBJ2-7 and V is TRBV6-5; the match to TRBD1 covers 8 bases. This CDR3 is 14 amino acids long. The germline gives CDR1 MNHEY, CDR2 SVGAGI. Unmatched junction bases numbered 11, after V lost 6 bases and J lost 7 bases. In DNA form, the CDR3 reads TGTGCCAGCAGGCCCGGACAGGGACGTCGGGAGCAGTACTTC. This encodes CASRPGQGRREQYF.

This clone appeared a few times. This sequence joins TRBV4-1 and TRBJ1-4; 11 bases match TRBD1. The V gene's germline CDR1 is MGHRA and CDR2 YSYEKL. The CDR3 extends over 17 amino acids. Trimming took 4 bases from V and 3 from J; bases not matched to a gene: 7. Here the CDR3 DNA reads TGCGCCAGCAGCCTAAATCCGGGACAGGGGGCTAATGAAAAACTGTTTTTT. Its translation: CASSLNPGQGANEKLFF.

Written as DNA, the CDR3 is TGTGCCAGCAGTTTTCAGGTTTTTCAGCCCCAGCATTTT. It codes for CASSFQVFQPQHF. The V call is TRBV12-3 or TRBV12-4, the J call TRBJ1-5; D gene ambiguous. The CDR3 runs to 13 residues. Trimming removed 3 bases at V and 6 bases at J, with 9 bases between.

This clone was picked up a small number of times. The chain couples TRBV6-4 to TRBJ1-1, with D possibly TRBD1 on 6 matching bases. Trimming removed 8 bases at V and 0 bases at J, with 10 bases between. The germline V gene encodes CDR1 MRHNA and CDR2 SNTAGT. This CDR3 spans 13 amino acids. CDR3 sequence reads: CASSGQMNTEAFF. The CDR3 coding sequence is TGTGCCAGCTCTGGACAGATGAACACTGAAGCTTTCTTT.

The J gene is TRBJ1-6, the V gene TRBV2; D uncertain. CDR1 and CDR2 (germline): SNHLY, FYNNEI. The CDR3 loop spans 15 amino acids. V shed 4 bases and J shed 7 bases, with 14 bases lying between them. The CDR3 nucleotides are TGTGCCAGCAGTGTCCGGGCCTCAAGCAATTCACCCCTCCACTTT. It codes for CASSVRASSNSPLHF.

This clone was detected only a few times. The chain joins TRBV5-1 to TRBJ2-1; 7 bases are a match to TRBD2. J was trimmed by 13 bases and V by 1 base; bases with no gene match: 8. CDR3 length equals 13 residues. The germline V gene encodes CDR1 SGHRS and CDR2 YFSETQ. This CDR3 reads CASSLKGGRGQFF. Here the CDR3 DNA reads TGCGCCAGCAGCTTGAAGGGAGGGAGGGGACAGTTCTTC.

The chain links TRBV2 to TRBJ2-4; D gene uncertain. The CDR3 has 16 residues. V was pared by 0 bases and J by 0 bases, with 9 bases between. Germline-derived CDR1 and CDR2 are SNHLY and FYNNEI. DNA for the CDR3: TGTGCCAGCAGTGAAGCTGTCCACCTAGCCAAAAACATTCAGTACTTC. Amino acids: CASSEAVHLAKNIQYF.

The chain employs TRBV10-1 and TRBJ2-5, with 14 positions matching TRBD2. V trimming: 3 bases; J trimming: 2 bases; junction bases outside the gene matches: 2. This CDR3 comprises 16 residues. The germline V gene has CDR1 WNHNN and CDR2 SYGVQD (reference sequence). The CDR3 sequence is CASSDGLAGGQETQYF. The CDR3 DNA sequence: TGCGCCAGCAGTGACGGACTAGCGGGGGGACAAGAGACCCAGTACTTC.

The sample holds a few counts of this clone. This chain connects TRBV24-1 to TRBJ2-7; TRBD1 agrees at 12 bases. This CDR3 region has 16 residues. Germline V gene data show CDR1 as KGHDR and CDR2 as SFDVKD. V gave up 2 bases and J gave up 4 bases; unmatched junction bases: 5. The DNA of the CDR3 is TGTGCCACCAGTGATTGGGGGACAGGGGGCGTTTACGAGCAGTACTTC. It specifies CATSDWGTGGVYEQYF.